The 21 T cell receptor beta chains listed next were all sequenced from one sample in a study of T cells after yellow fever vaccination (dated by TCRdb to about 2019). This sample's treatment or condition label indicates: live attenuated yellow fever vaccine strain. Library generation was performed with 5' RACE. TCRdb shows the sequencer as Illumina HiSeq 2500. Through fastp at Q25 and MiXCR, TCRdb rebuilt clones from the public reads, retaining in-frame beta chains. All rows with the same CDR3 protein become a single entry with the most common DNA and genes. The sample contains 140,000 to 150,000 distinct CDR3 sequences, roughly 6.7% of them found a single time. The ten largest make up 0.5% to 0.65% of the sample. The material was CD4+ T cells sorted from PBMCs, obtained 10 days after the yellow fever booster vaccination. Receptors were obtained from a man aged 25 to 40 who received the YFV17D yellow fever vaccine.

This clonotype was counted at least ten times. This chain connects TRBV6-2 or TRBV6-3 to TRBJ1-1; D is unclear. V lost 8 bases and J 1 base, leaving 8 bases between the germline ends. The CDR3 consists of 12 residues. CDR1 and CDR2 (germline): MNHEY, SVGEGT. In DNA, the CDR3 is TGTGCCAGCGCGGACGGGAACACTGAAGCTTTCTTT. Protein sequence: CASADGNTEAFF.

This clonotype appeared a few times. This chain joins TRBV19 and TRBJ2-7, with 8 bases that match TRBD2. Trimming removed 6 bases from V and 4 bases from J; junction bases left unmatched: 14. CDR1 is LNHDA and CDR2 is SQIVND in the germline V gene (reference sequence). The CDR3 has 16 residues. CDR3 nucleotides: TGTGCCAGTAGCCCCGGGAGGGCAGCTAGGGGTTACGAGCAGTACTTC. It translates to CASSPGRAARGYEQYF. Full variable domain (rest looked up from reference TRBV19 and TRBJ2-7): DGGITQSPKYLFRKEGQNVTLSCEQNLNHDAMYWYRQDPGQGLRLIYYSQIVNDFQKGDIAEGYSVSREKKESFPLTVTSAQKNPTAFYLCASSPGRAARGYEQYFGPGTRLTVT.

This clonotype has ten or more counts. The chain links TRBV12-3 or TRBV12-4 to TRBJ2-2, with a possible D match to TRBD1 (6 bases). The V end lost 7 bases, the J end lost 5 bases, and 11 bases lay between the germline ends. The CDR3 has 13 residues. Written as DNA, the CDR3 is TGTGCCAGCACTACTACAGGGACCGGGGAGCTGTTTTTT. Amino acid sequence: CASTTTGTGELFF.

The chain links TRBV29-1 to TRBJ1-5; D is possibly TRBD1 (6 bases). Germline V gene data show CDR1 as SQVTM and CDR2 as ANQGSEA. This CDR3 contains 13 residues. Trimming took off 6 bases at V and 4 bases at J, with 13 bases between the two ends. The CDR3 bases are TGCAGCGTCCGGGACAATTGGAATCAGCCCCAGCATTTT. Residues: CSVRDNWNQPQHF.

This clonotype was counted a single time. This may arise from a read error, as a much more abundant clone is one base away. The chain employs TRBV4-3 and TRBJ2-7; either TRBD1 or TRBD2 may fit D (6 bases each). Trimming left V 6 bases short and J 5 bases short, with 14 bases between. Germline values: CDR1 LGHNA, CDR2 YSLEER. The CDR3 spans 13 residues. CDR3 sequence reads: CASSPEGENEQYF. CDR3 nucleotides: TGCGCCAGCAGTCCGGAGGGGGAGAACGAGCAGTACTTC.

This clonotype was counted ten times or more. The chain carries TRBV19 and TRBJ1-5, with D tentatively TRBD1 (5 bases). Per germline, CDR1 LNHDA and CDR2 SQIVND (reference sequence). V was cut by 5 bases and J by 1 base, with 12 bases left in between. The CDR3 is 15 residues long. CDR3 protein: CASSFQGRSNQPQHF. CDR3 DNA: TGTGCCAGTAGTTTTCAGGGTCGGAGCAATCAGCCCCAGCATTTT.

This clonotype appeared many times. The chain joins TRBV7-9 to TRBJ1-4, with a weak D call TRBD1 (5 bases). Germline V gene lookup returns CDR1 SEHNR and CDR2 FQNEAQ (reference sequence). V lost 2 bases, J lost 4 bases, and 11 bases lay in between. The CDR3 totals 15 residues. CDR3 DNA: TGTGCCAGCAGCTTATCGGGACCGCTTAATGAAAAACTGTTTTTT. Its translation: CASSLSGPLNEKLFF.

The chain is built from TRBV5-6 and TRBJ2-5; 8 bases match TRBD1. The CDR3 length is 16 residues. Trimming cost V 6 bases and J 2 bases; bases outside gene matches: 12. Germline CDR1 and CDR2: SGHDT and YYEEEE. In DNA, the CDR3 is TGTGCCAGCACCTGGACGGGGACAGGTCAACAAGAGACCCAGTACTTC. It yields the protein CASTWTGTGQQETQYF. The whole variable domain, filled in from reference TRBV5-6 and TRBJ2-5, reads DAGVTQSPTHLIKTRGQQVTLRCSPKSGHDTVSWYQQALGQGPQFIFQYYEEEERQRGNFPDRFSGHQFPNYSSELNVNALLLGDSALYLCASTWTGTGQQETQYFGPGTRLLVL.

This clonotype was detected many times. The chain uses TRBV18 and TRBJ2-2, with 11 positions matching TRBD2. CDR1 is KGHSH, CDR2 LQKENI, per germline. Trimming took 3 bases from V and 3 from J; bases not matched to a gene: 3. The CDR3 totals 16 residues. The CDR3 sequence: CASSPGTSGDTGELFF. CDR3 nucleotide sequence: TGTGCCAGCTCACCTGGGACTAGCGGAGACACCGGGGAGCTGTTTTTT.

This clonotype was observed at least ten times. J is TRBJ2-2 and V is TRBV11-3; tentatively, D is TRBD1 (6 bases). The CDR3 contains 16 residues. The V end was cut by 6 bases, the J end by 1 base, with 15 bases between. Germline CDR1 SGHNT, CDR2 YENEEA. CDR3: CASSKSGTLNTGELFF. Here the CDR3 DNA reads TGTGCCAGCAGTAAATCCGGGACATTGAACACCGGGGAGCTGTTTTTT.

Comments on this clonotype: The conserved final phenylalanine or tryptophan is absent from the CDR3, which likely points to a read error. V is TRBV29-1 and J is TRBJ2-7; D call uncertain. The V and J ends lost 4 bases and 2 bases respectively, with 9 bases between them. The CDR3 contains 12 residues. Looked up from germline, CDR1 is SQVTM and CDR2 is ANQGSEA. The CDR3 nucleotides are TGCAGCGTTGGTCGAGATACCTACGAGCAGTACTCC. The encoded protein is CSVGRDTYEQYS.

This clonotype has a count of ten or more. The V call is TRBV20-1, the J call TRBJ2-3; D gene uncertain. Germline loops: CDR1 DFQATT, CDR2 SNEGSKA (reference sequence). Trimming cost V 2 bases and J 1 base, with 7 bases left between them. The CDR3 sequence is 13 residues long. CDR3 sequence reads: CSARLRGTDTQYF. DNA for the CDR3: TGCAGTGCTAGATTACGGGGCACAGATACGCAGTATTTT.

This clonotype has ten or more counts. The rearrangement links TRBV6-5 to TRBJ2-1, with TRBD1 matching over 9 bases. The CDR3 totals 14 residues. With 2 bases clipped from V and 8 bases from J, the junction kept 4 bases outside the gene matches. CDR1 is MNHEY and CDR2 is SVGAGI in the germline V gene. CDR3 sequence reads: CASSYDRGMYEQFF. In nucleotides, the CDR3 is TGTGCCAGCAGTTACGACAGGGGGATGTATGAGCAGTTCTTC.

This clonotype was recorded at least ten times. The chain combines TRBV30 with TRBJ1-1; possibly TRBD1 for D (6 bases). Trimming left V 2 bases short and J 3 bases short, with 19 bases between. Germline CDR1 is GTSNPN and CDR2 is SVGIG (reference sequence). The CDR3 contains 16 residues. The CDR3 DNA sequence: TGTGCCTGGAGTTCCAGGGGCGTCCTGCGCGACACTGAAGCTTTCTTT. Amino acids: CAWSSRGVLRDTEAFF.

The table lists this clonotype with many counts. The J gene is TRBJ2-1, the V gene TRBV28; 9 bases agree with TRBD2. V lost 6 bases and J lost 4; bases outside the gene matches: 10. The CDR3 has 16 residues. CDR1 and CDR2 from the germline V gene are MDHEN and SYDVKM. CDR3 sequence (DNA): TGTGCCAGCAGCCCCCGGCTCGCGGGAGGGTACAATGAGCAGTTCTTC. Its protein is CASSPRLAGGYNEQFF.

This clonotype was seen a handful of times. The chain has TRBV7-9 and TRBJ2-2; D is unresolved. Germline assignment: CDR1 SEHNR and CDR2 FQNEAQ (reference sequence). The CDR3 is made up of 15 amino acids. V lost 7 bases and J lost 7, with 19 bases in between. The CDR3 DNA reads TGTGCCAGCATCCCAGAAGTCCGTCAGCTCGGGGAGCTGTTTTTT. This encodes CASIPEVRQLGELFF.

This clonotype appeared many times. This chain connects TRBV20-1 to TRBJ2-2; 9 nucleotides match TRBD2. There are 15 residues in the CDR3. Unmatched junction bases numbered 4, after V lost 1 base and J lost 4 bases. CDR1 and CDR2 (germline): DFQATT, SNEGSKA (reference sequence). The CDR3, as DNA: TGCAGTGCTAGAGGCGGGAGGGCAGTCACCGGGGAGCTGTTTTTT. As protein: CSARGGRAVTGELFF.

This clonotype was counted at least ten times. The chain links TRBV5-1 to TRBJ2-3; D remains ambiguous. Germline-derived CDR1 and CDR2 are SGHRS and YFSETQ. V lost 1 base, J lost 1 base, and 10 bases lay in between. The CDR3 extends over 15 amino acids. The DNA of the CDR3 is TGCGCCAGCAGCTTGAATCCACCGGGCACAGATACGCAGTATTTT. Protein: CASSLNPPGTDTQYF.

The chain employs TRBV6-2 or TRBV6-3 and TRBJ2-1, with 12 nucleotides matching TRBD2. Losses at the gene ends were 2 bases for V and 5 bases for J; bases not matched to a gene: 7. This CDR3 contains 17 residues. Germline CDR1 MNHEY, CDR2 SVGEGT. CDR3 region: CASSYPRTSGTNNEQFF. The CDR3 bases are TGTGCCAGCAGTTACCCCCGGACTAGCGGGACCAACAATGAGCAGTTCTTC.

This clonotype has ten or more counts. V and J are TRBV12-3 or TRBV12-4 and TRBJ1-1, with no clear D. V lost 2 bases and J lost 7, with 11 bases in between. This CDR3 spans 13 amino acids. The chain's CDR3 is CASSLLGMDEAFF. The CDR3 DNA sequence: TGTGCCAGCAGTTTACTAGGGATGGATGAAGCTTTCTTT.

This clonotype has at least ten counts. V and J are TRBV7-9 and TRBJ2-3; unclear D gene. CDR3 length: 15 residues. V dropped 4 bases and J dropped 2 bases, with 13 bases sitting between them. Looked up from germline, CDR1 is SEHNR and CDR2 is FQNEAQ (reference sequence). CDR3 region: CASSSGRAHTDTQYF. The CDR3 DNA follows: TGTGCCAGCAGCTCTGGACGGGCCCACACAGATACGCAGTATTTT.